This T cell receptor (beta chain) emerged from a study of identical twins. No donor was unhealthy or non-Caucasian. Findings and limits, study-wide: The abundant beta clonotypes from cord blood had fewer insertions, and memory repertoires had none of this.

Comment on this clonotype: Its antigen is unidentified. A single base separates this from a much larger clone, so it may be a read error.

CDR3 length: 15 residues. Germline assignment: CDR1 SGHAT and CDR2 FQNNGV. Via MiXCR, TCRdb re-called the 5' RACE reads, giving one row per CDR3 protein. Of 400,000 or so distinct CDR3 sequences listed, about 10% are singletons. The gene calls are TRBV11-2 and TRBJ2-5; 12 positions agree with TRBD2. The specimen was naive T cells sorted from blood. The receptor's source is a woman aged 50 to 65 in good health. Written as DNA, the CDR3 is TGTGCCCGCAGCTCACGACTAGCGGGAGTAGAGACCCAGTACTTC. The encoded protein is CARSSRLAGVETQYF.